These 11 T cell receptor beta chains came from one sample sequenced in a study of blood T cell repertoires in COVID-19. Assay: immunoSEQ multiplex PCR; the TCRdb copy retains only in-frame clones and omits some. Found here are 110,000 to 150,000 clones, 70% to 85% of them singletons; the top ten hold about 7%. Sequenced input: peripheral blood. These receptors were collected from a human donor in a cohort sampled during active COVID-19.

The CDR3 loop is CASSQDSALGEQFF. The CDR3 nucleotides read TGCGCCAGCAGCCAAGATAGCGCTCTAGGTGAGCAGTTCTTC. The chain links TRBV4-3 to TRBJ2-1; D is perhaps TRBD2 (5 bases). Germline V CDR1 and CDR2: LGHNA, YSLEER. The V end lost 0 bases, the J end lost 9 bases, and 12 bases lay between the germline ends. This CDR3 has 14 amino acids.

The rearrangement links TRBV19 to TRBJ1-1; D remains ambiguous. The CDR3 is made up of 14 amino acids. Trimming took 6 bases from V and 1 from J, leaving 12 bases between them. From germline, CDR1 is LNHDA and CDR2 SQIVND (reference sequence). CDR3 nucleotides: TGTGCCAGTAGGCTAGCGGCCCCGAACACTGAAGCTTTCTTT. Translating gives CASRLAAPNTEAFF.

The chain uses TRBV29-1 and TRBJ2-2, with 7 bases aligning to TRBD1. CDR3 length: 14 residues. Looked up from germline, CDR1 is SQVTM and CDR2 is ANQGSEA. With V trimmed by 4 bases and J by 5 bases, 7 bases remained unmatched. In nucleotides, the CDR3 is TGCAGCGTTGGGTCCGGGACAGAGACCGGGGAGCTGTTTTTT. The encoded protein is CSVGSGTETGELFF.

V gene TRBV18 combines with J gene TRBJ2-7, with 7 bases matching TRBD1. V shed 5 bases and J 5 bases; nucleotides not matched to a gene: 9. Germline V lookup: CDR1 KGHSH, CDR2 LQKENI. The CDR3 consists of 14 residues. The CDR3 DNA reads as TGTGCCAGCTCATCCGACAGGGACCACCACGAGCAGTACTTC. Protein product: CASSSDRDHHEQYF.

Of note for this clone: Other DNA sequences in this sample translate to the same CDR3. The V and J genes are TRBV6-5 and TRBJ1-4; D is perhaps TRBD1 (5 bases). The V gene's germline CDR1 is MNHEY and CDR2 SVGAGI. Trimming removed 0 bases at V and 8 bases at J, with 10 bases between. The CDR3 is 14 amino acids. The CDR3 loop reads CASSYSGGREKLFF. The CDR3 DNA sequence: TGTGCCAGCAGTTACTCCGGGGGTCGGGAAAAACTGTTTTTT.

The chain joins TRBV6-2 or TRBV6-3 to TRBJ1-3; D is uncertain. Trimming stripped 3 bases from V and 2 bases from J, with 11 bases between. Germline CDR1 is MNHEY and CDR2 is SVGEGT. This CDR3 is built from 15 residues. Written as DNA, the CDR3 is TGTGCCAGCAGTTATTATGCAGTTCCTGGAAACACCATATATTTT. Its translation is CASSYYAVPGNTIYF.

V and J are TRBV5-6 and TRBJ2-4; TRBD1 aligns across 9 bases. Germline values: CDR1 SGHDT, CDR2 YYEEEE. This CDR3 has 14 residues. The J segment lost 7 bases and the V segment lost 2 bases, leaving 4 bases of the junction unmatched. CDR3 nucleotides: TGTGCCAGCAGCTTACAGGGGGCACTTAACATTCAGTACTTC. This translates into CASSLQGALNIQYF.

The rearrangement uses TRBV6-6 and TRBJ2-3; 8 bases agree with TRBD2. V gave up 7 bases and J gave up 7 bases; unmatched junction bases: 10. The V gene's germline CDR1 is MNHNY and CDR2 SVGAGI (reference sequence). There are 14 residues in the CDR3. CDR3 DNA sequence: TGTGCCAGCATCTACGGGGGGGCCTCAAATACGCAGTATTTT. It is translated as CASIYGGASNTQYF.

This clone was counted ten times or more. The CDR3 DNA sequence: TGTGCCACCTTCGACAGCGTTAATTCACCCCTCCACTTT. It yields the protein CATFDSVNSPLHF. The chain recombines TRBV6-5 with TRBJ1-6, with a tentative D call TRBD1 (5 bases). Between the trimmed V and J ends, which lost 10 bases and 6 bases, there was a span of 13 bases. CDR1 and CDR2 (germline): MNHEY, SVGAGI. CDR3 size: 13 residues.

This chain joins TRBV7-2 and TRBJ2-3; D remains ambiguous. V was pared by 3 bases and J by 8 bases, with 12 bases between. Germline V CDR1 and CDR2: SGHTA, FQGNSA. The CDR3 contains 13 residues. The CDR3 DNA is TGTGCCAGCAGCTTGAAGATGGCCCTTACGCAGTATTTT. Residues: CASSLKMALTQYF.

CDR3 sequence: CASSIPGGGTEAFF. The CDR3 DNA follows: TGTGCCAGCAGCATCCCGGGTGGCGGCACTGAAGCTTTCTTT. The rearrangement uses TRBV7-9 and TRBJ1-1; D not certain. Germline-derived CDR1 and CDR2 are SEHNR and FQNEAQ (reference sequence). The CDR3 is 14 amino acids. Trimming stripped 5 bases from V and 4 bases from J, with 14 bases between.